These 21 T cell receptor beta chains share one sample of origin, sequenced in a study of CD8 T cells in Susac syndrome (dated by TCRdb to the late 2010s). Receptor libraries were prepared by the immunoSEQ multiplex PCR assay. RNA was extracted using the RNeasy kit, and roughly 0.45 to 1 microgram was reverse transcribed with random hexamers. Clones were called with MiXCR by TCRdb after fastp trimmed the public reads at Q25, and only in-frame beta chains were retained. Each CDR3 protein gets just one entry, which takes the most common genes and DNA from the rows behind it. For this sample there are tens of thousands of distinct CDR3 sequences; just over 90% appear just once. The leading ten clones occupy roughly 0.5% of the sample. Sequences were obtained from CD8+ T cells from PBMCs. These TCRs come from a human donor with multiple sclerosis.

The chain has TRBV2 and TRBJ1-4; maybe TRBD1 (6 bases). Germline values: CDR1 SNHLY, CDR2 FYNNEI. This CDR3 region has 12 residues. The germline V and J ends were trimmed by 9 bases and 10 bases, with 15 bases remaining between them. CDR3: CASSTGYGKLFF. In DNA form, the CDR3 reads TGTGCCAGTTCAACAGGGTATGGAAAACTGTTTTTT. Full variable domain (outside the CDR3, taken from reference TRBV2 and TRBJ1-4): EPEVTQTPSHQVTQMGQEVILRCVPISNHLYFYWYRQILGQKVEFLVSFYNNEISEKSEIFDDQFSVERPDGSNFTLKIRSTKLEDSAMYFCASSTGYGKLFFGSGTQLSVL.

This chain connects TRBV19 to TRBJ1-2, with 7 nucleotides matching TRBD1. CDR3 length: 16 amino acids. Germline V gene data show CDR1 as LNHDA and CDR2 as SQIVND (reference sequence). Unmatched junction bases numbered 15, after V lost 10 bases and J lost 1 base. CDR3 in DNA: TGTGCCACGGTAACTCCCAGGGACAGCCATAACTATGGCTACACCTTC. Amino acid sequence: CATVTPRDSHNYGYTF.

The genes are TRBV12-3 or TRBV12-4 and TRBJ2-7; 11 bases align to TRBD1. The CDR3 contains 15 residues. V shed 6 bases and J 3 bases; nucleotides not matched to a gene: 7. CDR3 DNA: TGTGCCAGCAGCCGAACCGGGACAGGGGGCTACGAGCAGTACTTC. This codes for CASSRTGTGGYEQYF.

The gene calls are TRBV5-1 and TRBJ2-7, with D unclear. Per germline, CDR1 SGHRS and CDR2 YFSETQ. V shed 0 bases and J shed 7 bases, with 17 bases lying between them. The CDR3 consists of 15 residues. The CDR3: CASSLAGGRSREQYF. In DNA form, the CDR3 reads TGCGCCAGCAGCTTGGCCGGTGGAAGATCGAGAGAGCAGTACTTC.

The chain is built from TRBV3-1 and TRBJ1-2, with 7 bases aligning to TRBD1. The CDR3 is made up of 12 amino acids. Germline CDR1 reads LGHDT; CDR2 reads YNNKEL (reference sequence). V gave up 10 bases and J gave up 6 bases; unmatched junction bases: 8. In DNA form, the CDR3 reads TGTGCCACCCAGGGGGGGCCGGATGGCTACACCTTC. Translated: CATQGGPDGYTF.

This rearrangement joins TRBV7-9 to TRBJ1-2; D call uncertain. The CDR3 covers 12 residues. Trimming took off 5 bases at V and 10 bases at J, with 14 bases between the two ends. Germline V gene sequence: CDR1 SEHNR, CDR2 FQNEAQ (reference sequence). CDR3 DNA: TGTGCCAGCAGCCTACCGGACGGATACTACACCTTC. Amino acid sequence: CASSLPDGYYTF.

This chain connects TRBV6-5 to TRBJ2-1; D is unresolved. V was cut by 0 bases and J by 0 bases, with 9 bases left in between. The V gene's germline CDR1 is MNHEY and CDR2 SVGAGI. The CDR3 extends over 16 amino acids. In DNA form, the CDR3 reads TGTGCCAGCAGTTACTCCCGGTTTAACTCCTACAATGAGCAGTTCTTC. The encoded protein is CASSYSRFNSYNEQFF.

The chain has TRBV20-1 and TRBJ2-7; 10 nucleotides agree with TRBD2. The length of the CDR3 is 15 residues. V lost 0 bases, J lost 0 bases, and 2 bases stayed unmatched. Germline CDR1 DFQATT, CDR2 SNEGSKA (reference sequence). The CDR3 here is CSARDSGGRSYEQYF. The CDR3 nucleotides read TGCAGTGCTAGAGATAGCGGGGGGCGCTCCTACGAGCAGTACTTC.

The CDR3 DNA follows: TGTGCCAGCAGCTTAGTCCTCCGCCGGGGCACTGAAGCTTTCTTT. This sequence encodes CASSLVLRRGTEAFF. The V gene is TRBV7-3, the J gene TRBJ1-1; no clear D gene. The CDR3 is 15 amino acids. CDR1 SGHTA and CDR2 FQGTGA come from the germline V gene. Trimming pared 2 bases from V and 4 bases from J, leaving 14 bases between.

The rearrangement joins TRBV7-3 to TRBJ2-3, with D perhaps given as TRBD1 or TRBD2 (6 bases each). CDR1 and CDR2 (germline): SGHTA, FQGTGA. The CDR3 is made up of 16 amino acids. V was trimmed by 5 bases and J by 2 bases, leaving 17 bases between them. The CDR3 loop is CASSPTRGAATDTQYF. The CDR3, as DNA: TGTGCCAGCAGCCCAACTAGGGGGGCGGCCACAGATACGCAGTATTTT.

CDR3 DNA: TGTGCCAGCAGCGTAGTTTCCCAGGGCTTGTTTGGCGGCTACACCTTC. Translating it yields CASSVVSQGLFGGYTF. The genes are TRBV9 and TRBJ1-2; D perhaps matches TRBD1 (5 bases). This CDR3 is built from 16 residues. V lost 0 bases, J lost 8 bases, and 20 bases lay in between. CDR1 is SGDLS and CDR2 is YYNGEE in the germline V gene.

This sequence joins TRBV12-3 or TRBV12-4 and TRBJ2-2, with D possibly TRBD2 on 6 matching bases. Trimming took off 8 bases at V and 7 bases at J, with 14 bases between the two ends. The CDR3 extends over 13 amino acids. Here the CDR3 DNA reads TGTGCCAGCCGTCCCGGGGGTAGCGGGGAGCTGTTTTTT. It codes for CASRPGGSGELFF.

The rearrangement uses TRBV5-4 and TRBJ2-1, with 8 bases fitting TRBD2. The junction had 4 bases not matched to a gene; V was cut back by 0 bases and J by 5 bases. In germline, CDR1 is SGHNT, CDR2 YYREEE (reference sequence). The CDR3 sequence is 15 residues long. The CDR3 DNA follows: TGTGCCAGCAGCTTGGAGGTAGCGGGGAACAATGAGCAGTTCTTC. Amino acid sequence: CASSLEVAGNNEQFF.

V and J are TRBV27 and TRBJ2-3; tentatively, D is TRBD2 (5 bases). Trimming took 6 bases from V and 6 from J, leaving 13 bases between them. The CDR3 is made up of 13 amino acids. Looked up from germline, CDR1 is MNHEY and CDR2 is SMNVEV (reference sequence). The chain's CDR3 is CASSRDRGDTQYF. CDR3 in DNA: TGTGCCAGCAGCAGAGATAGAGGGGATACGCAGTATTTT.

This chain connects TRBV28 to TRBJ1-4; D may be TRBD1 (6 bases). Trimming shortened V by 5 bases and J by 5 bases, and 21 bases separated the two germline ends. Germline V gene lookup returns CDR1 MDHEN and CDR2 SYDVKM. This CDR3 contains 17 residues. CDR3 bases: TGTGCCAGCAGTCTAGACCCCGACAGGTCCCAGAATGAAAAACTGTTTTTT. It encodes CASSLDPDRSQNEKLFF. Using reference TRBV28 and TRBJ1-4 for the parts outside the CDR3, the full variable domain is DVKVTQSSRYLVKRTGEKVFLECVQDMDHENMFWYRQDPGLGLRLIYFSYDVKMKEKGDIPEGYSVSREKKERFSLILESASTNQTSMYLCASSLDPDRSQNEKLFFGSGTQLSVL.

This chain links TRBV19 with TRBJ1-4; TRBD1 might be the D (6 bases). CDR3 length equals 15 residues. From germline, CDR1 is LNHDA and CDR2 SQIVND (reference sequence). V gave up 4 bases and J gave up 3 bases, with 12 bases separating them. In DNA, the CDR3 is TGTGCCAGTAGTACACAGGGTTTTGCTAATGAAAAACTGTTTTTT. Translating it yields CASSTQGFANEKLFF.

This clonotype was recorded a few times. This chain joins TRBV10-3 and TRBJ1-5; D is possibly TRBD1 (5 bases). Germline lookup yields CDR1 ENHRY and CDR2 SYGVKD. This CDR3 has 15 amino acids. Trimming left V 0 bases short and J 6 bases short, with 12 bases between. CDR3: CAISESSGGTQPQHF. The CDR3 DNA follows: TGTGCCATCAGTGAGTCGAGTGGGGGGACTCAGCCCCAGCATTTT.

This rearrangement joins TRBV29-1 to TRBJ1-1; 9 bases line up with TRBD1. Unmatched junction bases numbered 9, after V lost 4 bases and J lost 3 bases. The CDR3 runs to 15 residues. From germline, CDR1 is SQVTM and CDR2 ANQGSEA. CDR3 protein: CSVANADRGYTEAFF. The CDR3 nucleotides read TGCAGCGTTGCTAATGCGGACAGGGGATACACTGAAGCTTTCTTT.

This chain joins TRBV25-1 and TRBJ1-5, with D hard to call. Germline loops: CDR1 MGHDK, CDR2 SYGVNS. The CDR3 sequence is 14 residues long. Trimming took off 4 bases at V and 3 bases at J, with 10 bases between the two ends. The CDR3 reads CASSGDTPNQPQHF. CDR3 sequence (DNA): TGTGCCAGCAGTGGAGACACCCCCAATCAGCCCCAGCATTTT.

This chain links TRBV5-4 with TRBJ2-7; TRBD2 matches 9 bases. The CDR3 has 16 amino acids. Germline V gene sequence: CDR1 SGHNT, CDR2 YYREEE (reference sequence). Trimming at V came to 0 bases and at J to 4 bases, leaving 8 bases not matched to a gene. CDR3 sequence (DNA): TGTGCCAGCAGCTTGGTCGGAGGTAGCGGGGGATACGAGCAGTACTTC. Protein product: CASSLVGGSGGYEQYF.

V usage is TRBV19 and J usage is TRBJ2-3; D ambiguous. The V gene lost 0 bases and the J gene lost 14 bases, with 9 bases spanning the gap. CDR1 and CDR2 (germline): LNHDA, SQIVND (reference sequence). CDR3 size: 11 residues. The DNA for the CDR3 is TGTGCCAGTAGTATAGACAGGTATCGGTATTTT. Translated: CASSIDRYRYF.